These 28 T cell receptor beta chains originate from one sample sequenced in a study of T cells in narcolepsy. The data were produced by immunoSEQ multiplex PCR, yet TCRdb's version contains in-frame clones alone and is incomplete. The table lists just over 40,000 clones, approximately 88% of them singletons, with more than 0.9% in the top ten. The sample taken for sequencing was CD45RA- memory CD4+ T cells from PBMCs. These receptors came from a human donor with narcolepsy.

This chain links TRBV7-9 with TRBJ1-2; D is perhaps TRBD1 (6 bases). The CDR3 spans 12 residues. Germline CDR1 and CDR2: SEHNR and FQNEAQ (reference sequence). Trimming left V 4 bases short and J 5 bases short, with 8 bases between. The CDR3: CASSSTGYGYTF. The CDR3 region has the DNA TGTGCCAGCAGCTCAACAGGGTATGGCTACACCTTC. The variable domain in full, with the rest retrieved from reference TRBV7-9 and TRBJ1-2, is DTGVSQNPRHKITKRGQNVTFRCDPISEHNRLYWYRQTLGQGPEFLTYFQNEAQLEKSRLLSDRFSAERPKGSFSTLEIQRTEQGDSAMYLCASSSTGYGYTFGSGTRLTVV.

The genes are TRBV2 and TRBJ2-1, with 10 bases matching TRBD2. This CDR3 is 15 amino acids long. CDR1 is SNHLY, CDR2 FYNNEI, per germline. V was clipped by 10 bases and J by 7 bases; unmatched bases: 13. Here the CDR3 DNA reads TGTGCCAACAACGGGATAGCGGGGGGTAGGAATGAGCAGTTCTTC. Amino acid sequence: CANNGIAGGRNEQFF. Full variable domain (outside the CDR3, taken from reference TRBV2 and TRBJ2-1): EPEVTQTPSHQVTQMGQEVILRCVPISNHLYFYWYRQILGQKVEFLVSFYNNEISEKSEIFDDQFSVERPDGSNFTLKIRSTKLEDSAMYFCANNGIAGGRNEQFFGPGTRLTVL.

The chain employs TRBV14 and TRBJ1-2; D may be TRBD1 (5 bases). The CDR3 is 13 residues long. Germline V CDR1 and CDR2: SGHDN, FVKESK. Between the trimmed V and J ends, which lost 2 bases and 4 bases, there was a span of 8 bases. The CDR3 DNA sequence: TGTGCCAGCAGCCAACAAGACAGCTATGGCTACACCTTC. It translates to CASSQQDSYGYTF.

The chain has TRBV10-1 and TRBJ2-7, with D uncertain. Germline CDR1 WNHNN, CDR2 SYGVQD (reference sequence). Trimming shortened V by 10 bases and J by 2 bases, and 6 bases separated the two germline ends. The CDR3 is 10 residues long. CDR3 amino acids: CAIFTYEQYF. The DNA for the CDR3 is TGCGCCATCTTTACCTACGAGCAGTACTTC.

This sequence joins TRBV2 and TRBJ2-7, with 11 bases identical to TRBD2. V was pared by 0 bases and J by 7 bases, with 11 bases of the junction left unmatched. Per the germline V gene, CDR1 is SNHLY and CDR2 is FYNNEI. The CDR3 sequence is 17 residues long. Here the CDR3 reads CASSEAILAGDYKEQYF. The CDR3 DNA reads TGTGCCAGCAGTGAAGCTATACTAGCGGGGGACTATAAGGAGCAGTACTTC.

The chain is built from TRBV9 and TRBJ2-5, with 7 nucleotides matching TRBD2. Germline V gene data show CDR1 as SGDLS and CDR2 as YYNGEE. The CDR3 is made up of 15 amino acids. The V gene end was trimmed by 2 bases and the J gene end by 5 bases; junction bases not matched to a gene: 9. In nucleotides, the CDR3 is TGTGCCAGCAGCGTTGGGGACTATCAAGGGGAGACCCAGTACTTC. Translated: CASSVGDYQGETQYF.

The chain links TRBV7-9 to TRBJ2-3, with TRBD2 identical over 8 bases. Germline loops: CDR1 SEHNR, CDR2 FQNEAQ (reference sequence). The CDR3 runs to 15 residues. J gave up 4 bases and V 5 bases, and 8 bases lay outside the gene matches. CDR3 DNA sequence: TGTGCCAGCAGCCCCGGCGGGGGACTAGCAGATACGCAGTATTTT. Protein: CASSPGGGLADTQYF.

V gene TRBV7-2 combines with J gene TRBJ2-5; D possibly uses TRBD1 or TRBD2 (6 bases each). The DNA end is a closer match to TRBJ2-7, so the J assignment may be wrong. Germline-derived CDR1 and CDR2 are SGHTA and FQGNSA. The CDR3 extends over 13 amino acids. CDR3 amino acids: CASGGGAYYEQYF. The CDR3 DNA reads TGTGCCAGCGGGGGCGGGGCCTACTACGAGCAGTACTTC.

V is TRBV7-8 and J is TRBJ1-1; perhaps TRBD1 as D (5 bases). Germline loops: CDR1 SGHVS, CDR2 FQNEAQ. Trimming stripped 6 bases from V and 1 base from J, with 9 bases between. The CDR3 is made up of 13 amino acids. The CDR3 DNA is TGTGCCAGCAGAAAGACAGAGAACACTGAAGCTTTCTTT. It encodes CASRKTENTEAFF.

V is TRBV19 and J is TRBJ1-2; unclear D gene. Deletions cut 0 bases from V and 0 bases from J, with 8 bases between. Germline V gene sequence: CDR1 LNHDA, CDR2 SQIVND (reference sequence). The CDR3 length is 15 residues. CDR3 protein: CASSIEATANYGYTF. The CDR3 bases are TGTGCCAGTAGTATAGAGGCCACGGCTAACTATGGCTACACCTTC.

About this clone itself: Other DNA sequences in the same sample also yield this CDR3. The chain is built from TRBV5-4 and TRBJ2-7; D is unclear. The CDR3 extends over 14 amino acids. CDR1 and CDR2 from the germline V gene are SGHNT and YYREEE (reference sequence). V gave up 3 bases and J gave up 0 bases, with 10 bases separating them. In nucleotides, the CDR3 is TGTGCCAGCAGCTCACGGACCGACTCCTACGAGCAGTACTTC. As protein: CASSSRTDSYEQYF.

The V and J genes are TRBV6-1 and TRBJ2-7; a weak D match, TRBD1 (6 bases). This CDR3 is 14 amino acids long. The V and J ends lost 6 bases and 2 bases respectively, with 14 bases between them. Germline assignment: CDR1 MNHNS and CDR2 SASEGT. CDR3 in amino acids: CASRRDTLTYEQYF. The CDR3 nucleotides read TGTGCCAGCAGGAGGGACACCTTAACCTACGAGCAGTACTTC.

The rearrangement joins TRBV9 to TRBJ1-2, with a possible D match to TRBD1 (5 bases). Germline V lookup: CDR1 SGDLS, CDR2 YYNGEE. The length of the CDR3 is 15 residues. Trimming pared 0 bases from V and 4 bases from J, leaving 13 bases between. As DNA, the CDR3 is TGTGCCAGCAGCGTAGATGACAGTCTCGTCTATGGCTACACCTTC. Its protein is CASSVDDSLVYGYTF.

The V gene is TRBV25-1, the J gene TRBJ2-3; 7 bases fit TRBD1. The CDR3 sequence is 14 residues long. With 3 bases clipped from V and 4 bases from J, the junction kept 4 bases outside the gene matches. Germline CDR1 MGHDK, CDR2 SYGVNS. CDR3 loop: CASSDNQGADTQYF. The CDR3, as DNA: TGTGCCAGCAGTGATAATCAGGGGGCAGATACGCAGTATTTT.

V is TRBV7-9 and J is TRBJ2-1; D call uncertain. V shed 5 bases and J shed 0 bases, with 17 bases lying between them. This CDR3 spans 17 amino acids. CDR1 and CDR2 (germline): SEHNR, FQNEAQ (reference sequence). The CDR3 region has the DNA TGTGCCAGCAGCCCTGACGGTGCCCTCAGCTCCTACAATGAGCAGTTCTTC. This gives the protein CASSPDGALSSYNEQFF.

The V and J genes are TRBV7-3 and TRBJ2-1; the D is unclear. V gave up 0 bases and J gave up 7 bases, with 7 bases separating them. The germline gives CDR1 SGHTA, CDR2 FQGTGA. CDR3 size: 13 residues. The DNA for the CDR3 is TGTGCCAGCAGCTTAACGACTCGAAATGAGCAGTTCTTC. It encodes CASSLTTRNEQFF.

The gene calls are TRBV7-9 and TRBJ1-3; no clear D gene. There are 12 residues in the CDR3. V gave up 5 bases and J gave up 1 base, with 3 bases separating them. CDR1 and CDR2 (germline): SEHNR, FQNEAQ (reference sequence). The CDR3 DNA sequence: TGTGCCAGCAGCGTTTCTGGAAACACCATATATTTT. As protein: CASSVSGNTIYF.

The V gene is TRBV12-5, the J gene TRBJ2-1; 13 bases fit TRBD2. The germline gives CDR1 LGHNT, CDR2 FRNRAP. Trimming removed 5 bases from V and 6 bases from J; junction bases left unmatched: 10. The CDR3 is 17 amino acids. CDR3 sequence (DNA): TGTGCTAGTGGTCCCGGACTAGCGGGAGTTTCATCCAATGAGCAGTTCTTC. This encodes CASGPGLAGVSSNEQFF.

The chain couples TRBV19 to TRBJ2-7; D is uncertain. The CDR3 runs to 15 residues. Per germline, CDR1 LNHDA and CDR2 SQIVND (reference sequence). The ends were cut back, 5 bases at V and 2 bases at J, with 16 bases in the middle. CDR3 protein: CASSYRINGAYEQYF. CDR3 nucleotide sequence: TGTGCCAGTAGTTATCGTATTAACGGAGCCTACGAGCAGTACTTC.

This chain joins TRBV4-2 and TRBJ2-1; 7 bases map to TRBD2. The CDR3 sequence is 14 residues long. V dropped 0 bases and J dropped 5; count of bases not matched to a gene: 1. The V gene's germline CDR1 is LGHNA and CDR2 YNFKEQ. This chain's CDR3 is CASSQEGTNNEQFF. As DNA, the CDR3 is TGTGCCAGCAGCCAAGAGGGGACTAACAATGAGCAGTTCTTC.

This clone was seen a few times. The V gene is TRBV19, the J gene TRBJ2-5, with D hard to call. Germline V gene sequence: CDR1 LNHDA, CDR2 SQIVND (reference sequence). V lost 10 bases and J 5 bases, leaving 20 bases between the germline ends. The CDR3 sequence is 14 residues long. As DNA, the CDR3 is TGTGCCACCCGAAGGATCGGGCAGGTTGAGACCCAGTACTTC. Translating it yields CATRRIGQVETQYF.

This sequence joins TRBV4-3 and TRBJ2-3; 11 positions agree with TRBD2. Germline V CDR1 and CDR2: LGHNA, YSLEER. V lost 5 bases and J lost 5; bases outside the gene matches: 9. CDR3 length: 16 residues. The CDR3 sequence: CASSFLAGGIIDTQYF. DNA of the CDR3: TGCGCCAGCAGCTTCCTAGCGGGGGGTATTATAGATACGCAGTATTTT.

This clone has a single count. The chain links TRBV29-1 to TRBJ2-7, with D possibly matching TRBD2 (6 bases). The CDR3 has 11 residues. Between the trimmed V and J ends, which lost 7 bases and 0 bases, there was a span of 7 bases. Germline V CDR1 and CDR2: SQVTM, ANQGSEA. The CDR3 sequence: CSGGASYEQYF. In nucleotides, the CDR3 is TGCAGCGGCGGGGCCTCCTACGAGCAGTACTTC.

This clone is a singleton in its sample. The chain carries TRBV7-3 and TRBJ2-3; D is perhaps TRBD1 (5 bases). The CDR3 has 14 amino acids. Trimming pared 0 bases from V and 2 bases from J, leaving 6 bases between. The germline gives CDR1 SGHTA, CDR2 FQGTGA. The CDR3 here is CASSLTGVTDTQYF. CDR3 nucleotides: TGTGCCAGCAGCTTAACAGGGGTCACAGATACGCAGTATTTT.

The chain employs TRBV18 and TRBJ2-3, with a weak D call TRBD2 (5 bases). The CDR3 contains 14 residues. V was clipped by 3 bases and J by 4 bases, with 11 bases between them. Germline V lookup: CDR1 KGHSH, CDR2 LQKENI. The CDR3 loop is CASSPRLASDTQYF. The CDR3 nucleotides read TGTGCCAGCTCACCTAGGCTAGCATCAGATACGCAGTATTTT.

This chain links TRBV5-6 with TRBJ2-5, with unresolved D. Germline V gene lookup returns CDR1 SGHDT and CDR2 YYEEEE. The CDR3 contains 14 residues. V lost 0 bases, J lost 7 bases, and 13 bases lay in between. The CDR3 loop is CASSLDGQAGTQYF. The CDR3 bases are TGTGCCAGCAGCTTGGATGGGCAGGCAGGGACCCAGTACTTC.

Turning to this clone: It is unclear where the CDR3 begins or ends on the DNA, so no DNA is shown, and the CDR3 is as TCRdb lists it. The chain uses TRBV12-2 and TRBJ2-7; the D call TRBD2 from the table was never checked on the DNA. TRBV12-2 is recorded as a pseudogene. With termini counted, the CDR3 has 15 amino acids. The chain's CDR3 is CASRLVGSGAYEQYF.

The V call is TRBV2, the J call TRBJ1-4; 10 bases map to TRBD1. CDR3 length equals 16 residues. V was pared by 6 bases and J by 7 bases, with 11 bases of the junction left unmatched. Germline V lookup: CDR1 SNHLY, CDR2 FYNNEI. The CDR3 nucleotides are TGTGCCAGCAGCGCAAACCCCCGGGACAGGGGTGAAAAACTGTTTTTT. Encoded protein: CASSANPRDRGEKLFF. Full variable domain (outside the CDR3, taken from reference TRBV2 and TRBJ1-4): EPEVTQTPSHQVTQMGQEVILRCVPISNHLYFYWYRQILGQKVEFLVSFYNNEISEKSEIFDDQFSVERPDGSNFTLKIRSTKLEDSAMYFCASSANPRDRGEKLFFGSGTQLSVL.